These 14 T cell receptor beta chains originate from one sample sequenced in a study of T cell responses to AZD1222 COVID-19 vaccine. Method: immunoSEQ multiplex PCR; TCRdb's copy keeps in-frame clones and lacks some. The sample comprises approximately 150,000 clones, around 90% of which are singletons, and 2.6% rests with the top ten. The sample consisted of peripheral blood, taken on day 0 of AZD1222 vaccination. All receptors come from an adult in good health.

This clone occurred a few times. This rearrangement joins TRBV30 to TRBJ1-1; 8 bases fit TRBD1. Germline loops: CDR1 GTSNPN, CDR2 SVGIG (reference sequence). The CDR3 covers 16 residues. The V segment lost 2 bases and the J segment 10 bases; nucleotides outside the gene matches: 18. CDR3 in amino acids: CAWSRRQGAFHGLAFF. In DNA, the CDR3 is TGTGCCTGGAGTCGTAGGCAGGGGGCTTTTCATGGGTTAGCTTTCTTT.

DNA of the CDR3: TGTGCCTGGAGTGTAAAGGGGGTGCTAAAATACGAGCAGTACTTC. Amino acids: CAWSVKGVLKYEQYF. V is TRBV30 and J is TRBJ2-7, with a tentative D call TRBD1 (6 bases). Germline values: CDR1 GTSNPN, CDR2 SVGIG (reference sequence). The CDR3 runs 15 residues. The V and J ends lost 0 bases and 4 bases respectively, with 16 bases between them. The full variable domain, with the rest looked up from reference TRBV30 and TRBJ2-7, is SQTIHQWPATLVQPVGSPLSLECTVEGTSNPNLYWYRQAAGRGLQLLFYSVGIGQISSEVPQNLSASRPQDRQFILSSKKLLLSDSGFYLCAWSVKGVLKYEQYFGPGTRLTVT.

The V and J genes are TRBV9 and TRBJ2-7; 7 nucleotides agree with TRBD1. CDR1 is SGDLS and CDR2 is YYNGEE in the germline V gene. V was pared by 1 base and J by 2 bases, with 6 bases of the junction left unmatched. The CDR3 consists of 15 residues. CDR3 sequence: CASSVPDRETYEQYF. The CDR3 nucleotides read TGTGCCAGCAGCGTACCCGACAGGGAAACCTACGAGCAGTACTTC. The full variable domain, its missing parts supplied by reference TRBV9 and TRBJ2-7, is DSGVTQTPKHLITATGQRVTLRCSPRSGDLSVYWYQQSLDQGLQFLIQYYNGEERAKGNILERFSAQQFPDLHSELNLSSLELGDSALYFCASSVPDRETYEQYFGPGTRLTVT.

V usage is TRBV30 and J usage is TRBJ1-2, with unresolved D. The CDR3 runs 11 residues. The germline V and J ends were trimmed by 2 bases and 3 bases, with 4 bases remaining between them. The V gene's germline CDR1 is GTSNPN and CDR2 SVGIG (reference sequence). The CDR3 sequence is CAWSFDYGYTF. The CDR3 region has the DNA TGTGCCTGGAGTTTCGACTATGGCTACACCTTC.

This sequence joins TRBV14 and TRBJ1-1, with 9 bases that match TRBD1. With V trimmed by 4 bases and J by 0 bases, 15 bases remained unmatched. CDR1 and CDR2 (germline): SGHDN, FVKESK. The CDR3 is made up of 19 amino acids. This CDR3 reads CASSRILFNRGQMNTEAFF. The CDR3 coding sequence is TGTGCCAGCAGCCGAATACTATTTAACAGGGGGCAGATGAACACTGAAGCTTTCTTT.

The chain links TRBV5-1 to TRBJ2-7; D is ambiguous. This CDR3 is built from 14 residues. CDR1 and CDR2 (germline): SGHRS, YFSETQ. Trimming pared 4 bases from V and 6 bases from J, leaving 17 bases between. The CDR3 protein is CASSLGDGKREQYF. CDR3 in DNA: TGCGCCAGCAGCCTGGGCGACGGAAAGCGCGAGCAGTACTTC.

The CDR3 loop reads CASSRLAGGPGEQYF. The CDR3 DNA reads TGTGCCAGCAGCCGACTAGCGGGAGGGCCAGGCGAGCAGTACTTC. The V and J genes are TRBV27 and TRBJ2-7; 14 bases are shared with TRBD2. Germline V CDR1 and CDR2: MNHEY, SMNVEV (reference sequence). With V trimmed by 6 bases and J by 6 bases, 7 bases remained unmatched. There are 15 residues in the CDR3.

The V call is TRBV7-2, the J call TRBJ2-1, with 7 bases lining up with TRBD2. Trimming cost V 1 base and J 10 bases; bases outside gene matches: 10. Germline CDR1 reads SGHTA; CDR2 reads FQGNSA. There are 15 residues in the CDR3. The CDR3 DNA is TGTGCCAGCAGCTTAGAAGCGGGACGCTGGAGGGAGCAGTTCTTC. Translating gives CASSLEAGRWREQFF.

The chain joins TRBV11-2 to TRBJ2-5, with TRBD2 matching over 10 bases. V was clipped by 1 base and J by 5 bases; unmatched bases: 13. CDR3 length equals 18 residues. Germline assignment: CDR1 SGHAT and CDR2 FQNNGV. The CDR3 DNA sequence: TGTGCCAGCAGCTTAGGGTCCCTAGCGGGAGACCCGAGGGAGACCCAGTACTTC. Translating gives CASSLGSLAGDPRETQYF.

V is TRBV11-2 and J is TRBJ2-5; 8 bases agree with TRBD1. CDR1 and CDR2 (germline): SGHAT, FQNNGV. Trimming at V came to 4 bases and at J to 4 bases, leaving 5 bases not matched to a gene. The CDR3 is 14 amino acids. For the CDR3, the DNA is TGTGCCAGCAGCTGGGGTACAGGGGGAGAGACCCAGTACTTC. It yields the protein CASSWGTGGETQYF.

A single count supports this clone. Here the CDR3 reads CASSLFAGVYEQYF. The CDR3 coding sequence is TGTGCCAGCAGTTTATTTGCAGGGGTCTACGAGCAGTACTTC. The chain combines TRBV27 with TRBJ2-7; tentative D call: TRBD1 (6 bases). Trimming cost V 1 base and J 3 bases, with 10 bases left between them. CDR1 and CDR2 from the germline V gene are MNHEY and SMNVEV (reference sequence). The CDR3 runs to 14 residues.

This chain links TRBV7-2 with TRBJ2-1, with 8 nucleotides matching TRBD2. Looked up from germline, CDR1 is SGHTA and CDR2 is FQGNSA. The V segment lost 5 bases and the J segment 8 bases; nucleotides outside the gene matches: 11. The CDR3 extends over 15 amino acids. The CDR3 sequence: CASSQSSGMWYEQFF. For the CDR3, the DNA is TGTGCCAGCAGCCAGAGTAGCGGGATGTGGTATGAGCAGTTCTTC. The full variable domain, its missing parts supplied by reference TRBV7-2 and TRBJ2-1, is GAGVSQSPSNKVTEKGKDVELRCDPISGHTALYWYRQSLGQGLEFLIYFQGNSAPDKSGLPSDRFSAERTGGSVSTLTIQRTQQEDSAVYLCASSQSSGMWYEQFFGPGTRLTVL.

Here the CDR3 reads CASSLSPGHQLAEAFF. CDR3 coding DNA: TGTGCCAGCAGCTTATCTCCGGGACACCAGCTGGCTGAAGCTTTCTTT. This rearrangement joins TRBV7-8 to TRBJ1-1; D possibly corresponds to TRBD1 (6 bases). V lost 2 bases to trimming and J lost 6 bases, with 19 bases between them. This CDR3 is built from 16 residues. The germline gives CDR1 SGHVS, CDR2 FQNEAQ.

This clone was found a few times. The chain combines TRBV7-9 with TRBJ2-1, with D maybe TRBD2 (6 bases). In germline, CDR1 is SEHNR, CDR2 FQNEAQ (reference sequence). Trimming shortened V by 5 bases and J by 2 bases, and 10 bases separated the two germline ends. The CDR3 runs 14 residues. CDR3 nucleotides: TGTGCCAGCAGCCGACTAGAGACCTACAATGAGCAGTTCTTC. Protein sequence: CASSRLETYNEQFF.